Given below is one T cell receptor beta chain in context. Its antigen is not known. The sort gate was single viable CD3+CD4+CD8-CD45RO+ cells for memory CD4+ T cells. CD4+ T cells were isolated by positive magnetic selection. Profiled with immunoSEQ multiplex PCR; TCRdb holds only in-frame clones, not every one. The sample contains around 49,000 clones, about 73% of which appear only once. The data derive from a study of memory CD4+ T cells and cytomegalovirus serostatus. Study-level points and caveats: About 40% of the roughly 160 known CMV-associated TCRbeta sequences appeared in CD4+ memory.

This clonotype originated in an adult in good health and CMV-seronegative. The sequenced sample was memory CD4+ T cells from blood.

CDR3 region: CSVAQGREQYF. Written as DNA, the CDR3 is TGCAGCGTTGCCCAGGGTCGCGAGCAGTACTTC. V is TRBV29-1 and J is TRBJ2-7; the D gene is possibly TRBD1 (5 bases). CDR3 length equals 11 residues. V was shortened by 4 bases and J by 6 bases, with 10 bases between the two germline ends. Germline lookup yields CDR1 SQVTM and CDR2 ANQGSEA.